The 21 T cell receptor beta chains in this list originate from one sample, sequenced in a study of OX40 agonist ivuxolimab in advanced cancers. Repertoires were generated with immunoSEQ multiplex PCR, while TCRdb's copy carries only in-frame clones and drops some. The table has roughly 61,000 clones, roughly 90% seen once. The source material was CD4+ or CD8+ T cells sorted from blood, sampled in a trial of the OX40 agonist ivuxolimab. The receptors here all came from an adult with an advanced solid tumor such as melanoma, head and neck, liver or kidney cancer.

The CDR3 is CASSQRDRRKLFF. The CDR3 DNA reads as TGCGCCAGCAGCCAGAGGGATAGGAGAAAACTGTTTTTT. The chain employs TRBV4-1 and TRBJ1-4; D not resolved. CDR1 MGHRA and CDR2 YSYEKL come from the germline V gene. CDR3 length: 13 residues. V gave up 3 bases and J gave up 10 bases, with 12 bases separating them.

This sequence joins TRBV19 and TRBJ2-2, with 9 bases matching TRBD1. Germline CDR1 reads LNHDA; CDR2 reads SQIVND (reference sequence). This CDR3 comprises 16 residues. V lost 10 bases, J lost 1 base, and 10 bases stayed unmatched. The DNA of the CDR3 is TGTGCCACCCGGGACAGGGAAGGGGGGAACACCGGGGAGCTGTTTTTT. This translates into CATRDREGGNTGELFF.

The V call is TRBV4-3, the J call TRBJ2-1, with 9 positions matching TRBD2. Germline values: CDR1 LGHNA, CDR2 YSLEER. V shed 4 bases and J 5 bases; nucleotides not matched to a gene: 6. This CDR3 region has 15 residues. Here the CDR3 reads CASSPVGGGDNEQFF. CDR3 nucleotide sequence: TGCGCCAGCAGCCCGGTCGGCGGGGGGGACAATGAGCAGTTCTTC.

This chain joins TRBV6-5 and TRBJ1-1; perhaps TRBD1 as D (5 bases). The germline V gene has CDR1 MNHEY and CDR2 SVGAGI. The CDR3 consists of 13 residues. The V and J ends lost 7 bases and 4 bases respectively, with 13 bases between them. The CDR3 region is CASTTTGGTEAFF. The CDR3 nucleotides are TGTGCCAGCACCACAACAGGAGGCACTGAAGCTTTCTTT.

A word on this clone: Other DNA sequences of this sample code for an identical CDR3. The CDR3 sequence is CASSFFEKLFF. Here the CDR3 DNA reads TGTGCCAGCAGTTTTTTTGAAAAACTGTTTTTT. V is TRBV28 and J is TRBJ1-4, with D unclear. Trimming took 3 bases from V and 7 from J, leaving 3 bases between them. The length of the CDR3 is 11 residues. Per germline, CDR1 MDHEN and CDR2 SYDVKM.

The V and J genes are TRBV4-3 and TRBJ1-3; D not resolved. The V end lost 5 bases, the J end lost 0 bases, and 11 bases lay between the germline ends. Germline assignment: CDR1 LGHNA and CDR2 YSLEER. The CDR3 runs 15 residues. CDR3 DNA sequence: TGCGCCAGCAGCTCAGAATTGGACTCTGGAAACACCATATATTTT. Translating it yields CASSSELDSGNTIYF.

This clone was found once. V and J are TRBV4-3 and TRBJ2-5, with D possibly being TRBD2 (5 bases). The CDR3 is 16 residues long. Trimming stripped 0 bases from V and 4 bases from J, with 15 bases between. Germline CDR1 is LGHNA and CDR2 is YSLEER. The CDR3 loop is CASSQDGVLWRETQYF. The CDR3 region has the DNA TGCGCCAGCAGCCAAGACGGGGTTTTGTGGCGAGAGACCCAGTACTTC.

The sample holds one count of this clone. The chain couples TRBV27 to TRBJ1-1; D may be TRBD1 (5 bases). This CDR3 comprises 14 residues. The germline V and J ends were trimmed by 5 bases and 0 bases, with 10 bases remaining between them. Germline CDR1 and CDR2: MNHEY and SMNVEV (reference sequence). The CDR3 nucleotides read TGTGCCAGCAGTGGGGGGAGACTGAACACTGAAGCTTTCTTT. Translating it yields CASSGGRLNTEAFF.

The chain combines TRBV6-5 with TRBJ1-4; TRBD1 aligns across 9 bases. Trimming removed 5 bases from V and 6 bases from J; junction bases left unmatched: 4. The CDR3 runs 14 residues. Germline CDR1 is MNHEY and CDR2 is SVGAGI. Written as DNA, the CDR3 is TGTGCCAGCAGTGAAGGGACAGGGTATGAAAAACTGTTTTTT. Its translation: CASSEGTGYEKLFF.

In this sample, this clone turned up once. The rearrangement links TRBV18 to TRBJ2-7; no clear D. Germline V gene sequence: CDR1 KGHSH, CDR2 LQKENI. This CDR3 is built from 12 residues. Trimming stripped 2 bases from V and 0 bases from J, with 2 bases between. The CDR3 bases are TGTGCCAGCTCACCAGTCTCCTACGAGCAGTACTTC. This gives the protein CASSPVSYEQYF.

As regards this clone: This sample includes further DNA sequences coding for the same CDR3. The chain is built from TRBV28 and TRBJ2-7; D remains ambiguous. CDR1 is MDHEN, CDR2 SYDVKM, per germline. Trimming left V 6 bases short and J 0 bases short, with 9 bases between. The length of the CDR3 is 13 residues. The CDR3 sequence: CASRLSDSYEQYF. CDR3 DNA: TGTGCCAGCAGGCTCTCAGACTCCTACGAGCAGTACTTC. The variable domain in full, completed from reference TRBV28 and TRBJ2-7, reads DVKVTQSSRYLVKRTGEKVFLECVQDMDHENMFWYRQDPGLGLRLIYFSYDVKMKEKGDIPEGYSVSREKKERFSLILESASTNQTSMYLCASRLSDSYEQYFGPGTRLTVT.

The CDR3 DNA reads as TGTGCCTTAGTGGGCGACAGGGGAGGCTCCTACGAGCAGTACTTC. The encoded protein is CALVGDRGGSYEQYF. The gene calls are TRBV30 and TRBJ2-7, with 8 bases aligning to TRBD1. The CDR3 is made up of 15 amino acids. Trimming at V came to 7 bases and at J to 0 bases, leaving 11 bases not matched to a gene. CDR1 is GTSNPN, CDR2 SVGIG, per germline (reference sequence).

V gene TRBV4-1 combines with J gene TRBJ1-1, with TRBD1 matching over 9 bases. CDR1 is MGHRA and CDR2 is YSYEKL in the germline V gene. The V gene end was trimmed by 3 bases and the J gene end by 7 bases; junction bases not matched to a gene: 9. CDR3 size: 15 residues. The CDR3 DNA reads TGCGCCAGCAGCCACCTACAGGGGGCGATAGGTGAAGCTTTCTTT. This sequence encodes CASSHLQGAIGEAFF.

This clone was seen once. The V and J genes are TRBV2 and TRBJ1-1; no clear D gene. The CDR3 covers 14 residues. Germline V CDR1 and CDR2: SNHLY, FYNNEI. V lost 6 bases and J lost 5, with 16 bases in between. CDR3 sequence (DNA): TGTGCCAGCAGGGCGGACGGTTCTTTGACTGAAGCTTTCTTT. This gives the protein CASRADGSLTEAFF.

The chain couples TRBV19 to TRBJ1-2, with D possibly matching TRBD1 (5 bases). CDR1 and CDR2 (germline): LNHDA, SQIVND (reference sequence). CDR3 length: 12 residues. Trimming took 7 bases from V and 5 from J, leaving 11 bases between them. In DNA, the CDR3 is TGTGCCAGTATGGGGCCTGTTTATGGCTACACCTTC. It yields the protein CASMGPVYGYTF.

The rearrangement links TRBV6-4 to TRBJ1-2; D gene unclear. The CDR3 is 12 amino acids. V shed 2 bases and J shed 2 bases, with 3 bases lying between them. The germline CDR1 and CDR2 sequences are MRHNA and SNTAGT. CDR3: CASSDGNYGYTF. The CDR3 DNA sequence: TGTGCCAGCAGTGACGGGAACTATGGCTACACCTTC.

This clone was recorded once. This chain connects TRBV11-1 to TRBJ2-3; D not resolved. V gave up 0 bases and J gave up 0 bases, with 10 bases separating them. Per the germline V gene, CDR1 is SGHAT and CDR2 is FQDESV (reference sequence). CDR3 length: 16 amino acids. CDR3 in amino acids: CASSLAPVISTDTQYF. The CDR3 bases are TGTGCCAGCAGCTTAGCGCCAGTAATAAGCACAGATACGCAGTATTTT.

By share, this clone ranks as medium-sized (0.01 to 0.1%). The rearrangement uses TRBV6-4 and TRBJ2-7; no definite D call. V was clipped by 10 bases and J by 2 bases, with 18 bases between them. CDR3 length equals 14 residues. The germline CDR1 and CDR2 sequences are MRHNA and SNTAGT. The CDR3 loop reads CATRCVGLPYEQYV. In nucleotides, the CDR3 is TGTGCCACCCGGTGCGTCGGGCTACCCTACGAGCAGTACGTC.

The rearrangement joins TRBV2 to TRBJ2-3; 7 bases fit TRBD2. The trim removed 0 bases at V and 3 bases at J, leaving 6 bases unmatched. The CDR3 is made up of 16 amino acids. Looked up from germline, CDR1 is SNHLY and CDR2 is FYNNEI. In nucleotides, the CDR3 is TGTGCCAGCAGTGAAGCCTTCGGCGGGAGAACAGATACGCAGTATTTT. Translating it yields CASSEAFGGRTDTQYF.

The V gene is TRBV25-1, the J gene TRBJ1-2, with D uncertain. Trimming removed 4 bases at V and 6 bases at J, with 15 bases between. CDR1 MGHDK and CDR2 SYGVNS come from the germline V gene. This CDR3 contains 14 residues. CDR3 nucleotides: TGTGCCAGCAGTGCCTGGGCGGATCCCGATGGCTACACCTTC. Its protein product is CASSAWADPDGYTF.

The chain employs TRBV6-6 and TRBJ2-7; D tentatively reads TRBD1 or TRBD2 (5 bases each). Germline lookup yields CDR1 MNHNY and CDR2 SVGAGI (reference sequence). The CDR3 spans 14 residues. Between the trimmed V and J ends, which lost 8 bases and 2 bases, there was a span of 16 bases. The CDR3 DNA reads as TGTGCCAGCTCTTTCCAGGGAGCCCCCTACGAGCAGTACTTC. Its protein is CASSFQGAPYEQYF.